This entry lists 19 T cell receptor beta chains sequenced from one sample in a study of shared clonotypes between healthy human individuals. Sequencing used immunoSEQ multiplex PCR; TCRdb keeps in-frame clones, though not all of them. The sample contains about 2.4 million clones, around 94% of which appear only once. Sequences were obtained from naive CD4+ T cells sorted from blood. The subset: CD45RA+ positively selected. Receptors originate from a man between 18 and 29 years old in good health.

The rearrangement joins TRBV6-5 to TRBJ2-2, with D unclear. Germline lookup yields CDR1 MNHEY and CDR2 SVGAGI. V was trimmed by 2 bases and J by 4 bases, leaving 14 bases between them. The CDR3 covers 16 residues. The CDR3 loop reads CASSYRPAWGTGELFF. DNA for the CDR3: TGTGCCAGCAGTTACCGACCCGCGTGGGGCACCGGGGAGCTGTTTTTT.

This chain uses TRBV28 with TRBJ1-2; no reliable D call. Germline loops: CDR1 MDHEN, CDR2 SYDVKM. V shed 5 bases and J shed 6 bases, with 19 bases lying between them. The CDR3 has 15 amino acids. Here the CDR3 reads CASSPLPPRINGYTF. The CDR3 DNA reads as TGTGCCAGCAGTCCACTCCCTCCCAGGATAAATGGCTACACCTTC.

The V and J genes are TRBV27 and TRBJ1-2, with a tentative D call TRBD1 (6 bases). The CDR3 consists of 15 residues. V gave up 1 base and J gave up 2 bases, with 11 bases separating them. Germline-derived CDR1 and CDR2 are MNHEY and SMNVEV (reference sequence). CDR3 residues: CASSLYQGINYGYTF. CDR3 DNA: TGTGCCAGCAGTTTATACCAGGGGATAAACTATGGCTACACCTTC.

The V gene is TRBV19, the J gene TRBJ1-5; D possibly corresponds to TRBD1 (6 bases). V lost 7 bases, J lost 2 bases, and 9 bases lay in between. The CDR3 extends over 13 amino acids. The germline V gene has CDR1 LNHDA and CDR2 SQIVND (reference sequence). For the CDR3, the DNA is TGTGCCAGTACGGACAGCCGCAATCAGCCCCAGCATTTT. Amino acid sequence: CASTDSRNQPQHF.

This CDR3 is CASSEAGTGTQYF. The CDR3 coding sequence is TGTGCCAGCAGTGAAGCGGGGACGGGTACGCAGTATTTT. The genes are TRBV6-1 and TRBJ2-3, with D perhaps TRBD1 or TRBD2 (5 bases each). The CDR3 runs to 13 residues. Per the germline V gene, CDR1 is MNHNS and CDR2 is SASEGT. V was cut by 0 bases and J by 8 bases, with 9 bases left in between.

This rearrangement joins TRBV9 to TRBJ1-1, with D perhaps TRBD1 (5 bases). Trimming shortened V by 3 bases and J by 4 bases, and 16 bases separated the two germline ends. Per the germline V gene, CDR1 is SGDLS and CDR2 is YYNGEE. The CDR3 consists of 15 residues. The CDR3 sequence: CASSAPGTALTEAFF. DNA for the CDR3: TGTGCCAGCAGCGCCCCAGGGACGGCCCTCACTGAAGCTTTCTTT.

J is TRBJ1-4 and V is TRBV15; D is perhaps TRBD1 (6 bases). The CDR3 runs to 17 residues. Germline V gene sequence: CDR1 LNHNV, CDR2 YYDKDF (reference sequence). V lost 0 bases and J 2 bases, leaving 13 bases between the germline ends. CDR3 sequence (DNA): TGTGCCACCAGCAGAGATTGGGGGCAGGTGACTAATGAAAAACTGTTTTTT. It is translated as CATSRDWGQVTNEKLFF.

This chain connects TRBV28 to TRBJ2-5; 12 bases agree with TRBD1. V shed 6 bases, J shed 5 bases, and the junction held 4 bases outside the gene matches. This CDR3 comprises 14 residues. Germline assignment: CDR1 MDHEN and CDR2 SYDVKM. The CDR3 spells CASRGTGGGETQYF. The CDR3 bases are TGTGCCAGCAGAGGGACAGGGGGCGGGGAGACCCAGTACTTC.

The CDR3 nucleotides are TGTGCCATCAGTGAGACGGACCGCCGAACCACTGAAGCTTTCTTT. This codes for CAISETDRRTTEAFF. The V call is TRBV10-3, the J call TRBJ1-1; no reliable D call. The V end was cut by 2 bases, the J end by 4 bases, with 14 bases between. CDR1 is ENHRY and CDR2 is SYGVKD in the germline V gene. CDR3 length: 15 amino acids.

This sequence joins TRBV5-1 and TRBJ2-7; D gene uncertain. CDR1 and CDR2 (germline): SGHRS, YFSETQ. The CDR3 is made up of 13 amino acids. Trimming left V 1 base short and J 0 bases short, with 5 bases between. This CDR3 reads CASSLQYSYEQYF. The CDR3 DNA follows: TGCGCCAGCAGCTTGCAGTACTCCTACGAGCAGTACTTC. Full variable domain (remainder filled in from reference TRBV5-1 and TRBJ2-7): KAGVTQTPRYLIKTRGQQVTLSCSPISGHRSVSWYQQTPGQGLQFLFEYFSETQRNKGNFPGRFSGRQFSNSRSEMNVSTLELGDSALYLCASSLQYSYEQYFGPGTRLTVT.

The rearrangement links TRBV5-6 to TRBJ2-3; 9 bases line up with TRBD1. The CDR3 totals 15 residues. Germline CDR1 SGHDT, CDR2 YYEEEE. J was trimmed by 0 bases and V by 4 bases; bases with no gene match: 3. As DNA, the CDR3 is TGTGCCAGCAGCACTGGACAGGGGAGCACAGATACGCAGTATTTT. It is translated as CASSTGQGSTDTQYF.

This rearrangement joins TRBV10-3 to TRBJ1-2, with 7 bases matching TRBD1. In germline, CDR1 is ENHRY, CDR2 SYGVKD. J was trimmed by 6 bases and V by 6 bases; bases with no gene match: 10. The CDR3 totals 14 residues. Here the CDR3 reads CAISKNLGGNGYTF. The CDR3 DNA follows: TGTGCCATCAGCAAGAATCTAGGGGGCAATGGCTACACCTTC.

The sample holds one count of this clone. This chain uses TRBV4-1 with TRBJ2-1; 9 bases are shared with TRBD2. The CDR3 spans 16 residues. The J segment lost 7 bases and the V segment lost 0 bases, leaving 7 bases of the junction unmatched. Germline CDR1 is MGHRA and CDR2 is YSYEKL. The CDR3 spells CASSQDLAGVGNEQFF. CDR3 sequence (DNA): TGCGCCAGCAGCCAAGACTTAGCGGGAGTTGGGAATGAGCAGTTCTTC.

The CDR3 region is CASSSQLVPETQYF. The CDR3 nucleotides are TGTGCCAGCAGTTCCCAACTAGTCCCAGAGACCCAGTACTTC. V is TRBV27 and J is TRBJ2-5, with a possible D match to TRBD2 (5 bases). From germline, CDR1 is MNHEY and CDR2 SMNVEV (reference sequence). The CDR3 is 14 amino acids. V lost 4 bases and J 4 bases, leaving 13 bases between the germline ends.

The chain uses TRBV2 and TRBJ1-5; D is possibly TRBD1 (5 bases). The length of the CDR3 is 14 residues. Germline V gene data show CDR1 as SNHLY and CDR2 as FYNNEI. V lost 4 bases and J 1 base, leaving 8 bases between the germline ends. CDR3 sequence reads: CASSGRVSNQPQHF. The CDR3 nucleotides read TGTGCCAGCAGTGGCAGGGTGAGCAATCAGCCCCAGCATTTT.

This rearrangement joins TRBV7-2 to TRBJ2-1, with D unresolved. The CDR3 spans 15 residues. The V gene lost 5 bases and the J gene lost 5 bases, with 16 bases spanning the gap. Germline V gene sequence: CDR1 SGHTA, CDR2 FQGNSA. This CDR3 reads CASSPSTTLHNEQFF. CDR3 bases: TGTGCCAGCAGCCCAAGTACTACTCTCCACAATGAGCAGTTCTTC.

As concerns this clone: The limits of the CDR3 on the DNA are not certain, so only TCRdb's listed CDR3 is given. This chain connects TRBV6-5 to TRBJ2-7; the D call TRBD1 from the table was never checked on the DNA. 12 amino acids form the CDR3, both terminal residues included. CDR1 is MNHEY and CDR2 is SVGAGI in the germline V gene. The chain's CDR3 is CASSSSTGEQYF.

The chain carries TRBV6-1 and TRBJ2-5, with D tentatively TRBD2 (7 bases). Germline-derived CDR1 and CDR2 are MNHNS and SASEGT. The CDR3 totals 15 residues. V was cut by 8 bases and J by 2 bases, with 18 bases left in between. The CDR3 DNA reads TGTGCCAGCCAGAGGGGGGGGAAGGGGCAAGAGACCCAGTACTTC. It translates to CASQRGGKGQETQYF.

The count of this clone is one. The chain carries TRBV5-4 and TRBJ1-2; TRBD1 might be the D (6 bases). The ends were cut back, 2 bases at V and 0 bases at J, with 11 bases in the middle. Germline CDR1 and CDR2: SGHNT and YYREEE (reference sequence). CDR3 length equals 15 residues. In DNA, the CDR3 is TGTGCCAGCAGCTTCACCGGGACATCTAACTATGGCTACACCTTC. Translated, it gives CASSFTGTSNYGYTF.